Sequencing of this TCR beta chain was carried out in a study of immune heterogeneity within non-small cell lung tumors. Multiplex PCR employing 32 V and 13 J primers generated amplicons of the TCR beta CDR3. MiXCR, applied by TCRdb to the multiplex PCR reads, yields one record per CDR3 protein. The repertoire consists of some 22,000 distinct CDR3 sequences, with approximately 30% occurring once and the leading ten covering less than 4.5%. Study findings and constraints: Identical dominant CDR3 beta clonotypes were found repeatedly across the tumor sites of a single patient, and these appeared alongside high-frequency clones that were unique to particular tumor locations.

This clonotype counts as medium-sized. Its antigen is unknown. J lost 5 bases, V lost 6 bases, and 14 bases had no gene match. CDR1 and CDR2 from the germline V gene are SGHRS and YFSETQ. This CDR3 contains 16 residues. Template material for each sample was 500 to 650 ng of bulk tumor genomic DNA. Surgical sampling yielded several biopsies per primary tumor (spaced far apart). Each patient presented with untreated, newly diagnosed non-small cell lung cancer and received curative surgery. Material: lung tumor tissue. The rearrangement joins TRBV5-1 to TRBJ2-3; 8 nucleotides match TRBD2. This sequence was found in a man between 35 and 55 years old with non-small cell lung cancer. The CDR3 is CASKRLASKTRDTQYF. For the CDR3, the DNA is TGCGCCAGCAAGAGACTAGCGTCAAAGACTAGAGATACGCAGTATTTT.